This TCR beta chain was sequenced in a study of beta chain features in type 1 diabetes. Study-level findings and limits: Insertion counts at VDJ junctions were lower in type 1 diabetes patients, who also showed more deletions there.

About this clone: Its antigen is unknown.

Since all of the isolated RNA was reverse transcribed, expressed TCRB transcripts were what got sequenced. TCRdb's table, derived via immunoSEQ multiplex PCR, lists solely in-frame clones and lacks some. The sample records around 300,000 clones, under 8.5% being singletons. The CDR3 is 16 residues long. Germline V lookup: CDR1 MGHRA, CDR2 YSYEKL. V gave up 4 bases and J gave up 0 bases, with 12 bases separating them. The genes are TRBV4-1 and TRBJ2-2, with D perhaps TRBD1 (6 bases). The TCR comes from a woman aged 18-29 years in good health. Sequenced sample: central memory CD4+ T cells from blood. CDR3 residues: CASSPRQATNTGELFF. The CDR3 DNA is TGCGCCAGCAGCCCCCGACAGGCTACGAACACCGGGGAGCTGTTTTTT.